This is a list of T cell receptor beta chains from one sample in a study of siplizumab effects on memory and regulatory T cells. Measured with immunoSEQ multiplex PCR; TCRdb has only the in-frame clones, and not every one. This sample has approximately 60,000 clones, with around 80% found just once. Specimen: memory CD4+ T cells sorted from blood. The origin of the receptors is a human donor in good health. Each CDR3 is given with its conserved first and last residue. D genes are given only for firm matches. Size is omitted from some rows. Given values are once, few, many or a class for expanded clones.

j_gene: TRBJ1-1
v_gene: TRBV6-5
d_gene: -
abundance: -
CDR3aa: CASRLTPNTEAFF
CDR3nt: TGTGCCAGCAGGTTGACACCGAACACTGAAGCTTTCTTT

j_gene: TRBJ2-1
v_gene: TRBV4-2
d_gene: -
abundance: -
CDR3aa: CASSQVDGNEQFF
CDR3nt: TGTGCCAGCAGCCAAGTGGACGGAAATGAGCAGTTCTTC

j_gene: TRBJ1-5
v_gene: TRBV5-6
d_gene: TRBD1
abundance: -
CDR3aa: CASSNRDRGVQPQHF
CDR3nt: TGTGCCAGCAGCAACCGGGACAGGGGTGTCCAGCCCCAGCATTTT

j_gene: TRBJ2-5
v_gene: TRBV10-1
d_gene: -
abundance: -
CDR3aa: CASSPWGRGQETQYF
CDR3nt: TGCGCCAGCAGTCCCTGGGGCAGGGGACAAGAGACCCAGTACTTC

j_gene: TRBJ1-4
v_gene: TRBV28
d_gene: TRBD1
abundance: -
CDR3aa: CASSPDRDRVLSREKLFF
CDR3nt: TGTGCCAGCAGTCCCGACCGGGACAGGGTACTTTCTCGGGAAAAACTGTTTTTT

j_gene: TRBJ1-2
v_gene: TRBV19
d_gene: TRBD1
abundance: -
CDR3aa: CASSIGQGVGYTF
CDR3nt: TGTGCCAGTAGTATTGGTCAGGGGGTCGGCTACACCTTC

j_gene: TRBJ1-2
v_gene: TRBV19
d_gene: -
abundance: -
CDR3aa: CASSIDPQGYGYTF
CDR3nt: TGTGCCAGTAGTATAGATCCTCAGGGCTATGGCTACACCTTC

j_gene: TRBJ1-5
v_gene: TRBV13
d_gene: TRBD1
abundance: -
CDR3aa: CASSLGRGGPDQPQHF
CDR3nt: TGTGCCAGCAGCTTAGGCCGAGGGGGCCCTGATCAGCCCCAGCATTTT

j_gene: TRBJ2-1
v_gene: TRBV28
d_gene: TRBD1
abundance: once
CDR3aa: CASVTLRQGMGDEQFF
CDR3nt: TGTGCCAGCGTGACCCTCAGACAGGGAATGGGGGATGAGCAGTTCTTC

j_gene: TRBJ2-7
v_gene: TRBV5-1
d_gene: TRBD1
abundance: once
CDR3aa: CASSLGLGTAQEQYF
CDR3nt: TGCGCCAGCAGCTTGGGTCTAGGGACAGCGCAGGAGCAGTACTTC

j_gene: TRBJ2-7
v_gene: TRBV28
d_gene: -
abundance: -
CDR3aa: CASTAGTLSYEQYF
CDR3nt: TGTGCCAGCACCGCCGGGACCCTCTCCTACGAGCAGTACTTC

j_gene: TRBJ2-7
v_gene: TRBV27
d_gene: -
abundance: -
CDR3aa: CASGLIGPYEQYF
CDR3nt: TGTGCCAGCGGACTAATAGGCCCCTACGAGCAGTACTTC

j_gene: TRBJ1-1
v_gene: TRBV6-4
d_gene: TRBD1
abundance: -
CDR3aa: CASSDSTGGDTEAFF
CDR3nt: TGTGCCAGCAGTGACTCTACAGGGGGAGACACTGAAGCTTTCTTT

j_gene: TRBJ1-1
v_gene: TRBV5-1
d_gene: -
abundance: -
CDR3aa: CASSSQQGLTEAFF
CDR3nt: TGCGCCAGCAGCAGCCAACAGGGCTTGACTGAAGCTTTCTTT

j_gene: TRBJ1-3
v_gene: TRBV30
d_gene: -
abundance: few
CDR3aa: CAWSVWGVGNTIYF
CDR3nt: TGTGCCTGGAGTGTTTGGGGTGTTGGAAACACCATATATTTT

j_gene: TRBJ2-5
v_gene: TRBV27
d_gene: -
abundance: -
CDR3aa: CASSFYRLSETQYF
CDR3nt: TGTGCCAGCAGTTTCTATCGGTTATCGGAGACCCAGTACTTC

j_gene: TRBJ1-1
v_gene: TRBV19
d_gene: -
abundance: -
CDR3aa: CASSMTGNTEAFF
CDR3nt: TGTGCCAGTAGTATGACAGGGAACACTGAAGCTTTCTTT

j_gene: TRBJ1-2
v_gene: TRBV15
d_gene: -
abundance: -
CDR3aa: CATSLTLGGKFGYTF
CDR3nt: TGTGCCACCAGCCTAACATTAGGGGGTAAATTTGGCTACACCTTC

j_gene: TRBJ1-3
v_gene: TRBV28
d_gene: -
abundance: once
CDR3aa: CASTNALTSGNTIYF
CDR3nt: TGTGCCAGCACCAACGCACTAACCTCTGGAAACACCATATATTTT

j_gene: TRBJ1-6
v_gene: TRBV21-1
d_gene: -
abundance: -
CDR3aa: CVWTGTNSPLHF
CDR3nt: TGTGTCTGGACAGGGACTAATTCACCCCTCCACTTT

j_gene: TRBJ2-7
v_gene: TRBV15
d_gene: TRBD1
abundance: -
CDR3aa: CATSRDRDGRYEQYF
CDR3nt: TGTGCCACCAGCAGGGACAGGGACGGCCGCTACGAGCAGTACTTC

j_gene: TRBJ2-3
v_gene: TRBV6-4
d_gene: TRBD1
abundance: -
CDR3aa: CASSDSKTGGVDTQYF
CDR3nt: TGTGCCAGCAGTGACTCCAAGACAGGGGGTGTAGATACGCAGTATTTT

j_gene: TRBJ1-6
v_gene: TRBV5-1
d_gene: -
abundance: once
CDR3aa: CASSLVLGGQVSPSPLHF
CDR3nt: TGCGCCAGCAGCTTGGTACTGGGAGGGCAGGTCTCCCCTTCACCCCTCCACTTT

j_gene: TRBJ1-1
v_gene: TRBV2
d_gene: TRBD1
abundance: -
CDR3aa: CASRNDRAGNTEAFF
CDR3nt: TGTGCCAGCAGGAACGACAGGGCTGGGAACACTGAAGCTTTCTTT

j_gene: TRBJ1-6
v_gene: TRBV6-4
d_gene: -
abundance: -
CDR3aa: CASSQGLTNSPLHF
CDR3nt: TGTGCCAGCAGTCAAGGACTGACTAATTCACCCCTCCACTTT

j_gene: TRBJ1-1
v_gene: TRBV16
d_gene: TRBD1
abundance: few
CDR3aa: CASSQATGGNTEAFF
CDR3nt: TGTGCCAGCAGCCAAGCGACAGGGGGCAACACTGAAGCTTTCTTT

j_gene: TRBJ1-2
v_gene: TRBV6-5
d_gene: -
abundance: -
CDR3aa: CASSSNGFYGYTF
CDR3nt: TGTGCCAGCAGTTCAAACGGGTTCTATGGCTACACCTTC

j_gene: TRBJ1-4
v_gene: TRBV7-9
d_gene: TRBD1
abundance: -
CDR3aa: CASSLALGQGREKLFF
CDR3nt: TGTGCCAGCAGCTTAGCCCTGGGACAGGGAAGGGAAAAACTGTTTTTT

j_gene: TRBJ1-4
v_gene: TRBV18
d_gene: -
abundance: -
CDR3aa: CASSRDGYEKLFF
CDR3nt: TGTGCCAGCTCACGGGACGGCTATGAAAAACTGTTTTTT

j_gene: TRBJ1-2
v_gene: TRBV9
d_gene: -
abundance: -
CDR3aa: CASSLRDTSSYGYTF
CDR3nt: TGTGCCAGCAGCTTACGGGACACCTCGAGCTATGGCTACACCTTC

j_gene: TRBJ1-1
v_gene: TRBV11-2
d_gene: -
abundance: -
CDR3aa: CASSSHLETEAFF
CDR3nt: TGTGCCAGCAGCTCCCACCTGGAGACTGAAGCTTTCTTT

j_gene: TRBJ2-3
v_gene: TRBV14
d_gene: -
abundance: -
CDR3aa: CASSLRQATDTQYF
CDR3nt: TGTGCCAGCAGCCTTAGACAGGCCACAGATACGCAGTATTTT

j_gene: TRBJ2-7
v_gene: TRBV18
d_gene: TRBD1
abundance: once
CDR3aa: CASSPSGTGTYEQYF
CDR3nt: TGTGCCAGCTCACCCTCCGGGACAGGGACCTACGAGCAGTACTTC

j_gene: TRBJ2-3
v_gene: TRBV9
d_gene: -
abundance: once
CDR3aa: CASTPLGGSTDTQYF
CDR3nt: TGTGCCAGCACCCCCCTTGGGGGAAGCACAGATACGCAGTATTTT

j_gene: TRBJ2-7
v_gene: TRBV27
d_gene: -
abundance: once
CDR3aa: CASSLSTGHNEQYF
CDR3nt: TGTGCCAGCAGTTTATCAACGGGACACAACGAGCAGTACTTC

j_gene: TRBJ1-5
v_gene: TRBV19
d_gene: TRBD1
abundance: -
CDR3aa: CASSISLTRQGDNQPQHF
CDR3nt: TGTGCCAGTAGTATTTCCCTCACCCGACAGGGCGACAATCAGCCCCAGCATTTT

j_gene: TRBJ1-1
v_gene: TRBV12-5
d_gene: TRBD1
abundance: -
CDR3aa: CASGPRDREETEAFF
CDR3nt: TGTGCTAGTGGTCCCCGGGACAGGGAGGAGACTGAAGCTTTCTTT

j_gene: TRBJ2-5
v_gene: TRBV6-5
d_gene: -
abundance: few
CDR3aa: CASSASAGGRETQYF
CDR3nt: TGTGCCAGCAGTGCTTCGGCTGGGGGTCGGGAGACCCAGTACTTC

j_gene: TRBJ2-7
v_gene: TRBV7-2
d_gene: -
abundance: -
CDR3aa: CASSLGSSRADSYEQYF
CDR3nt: TGTGCCAGCAGCTTAGGATCTTCCCGGGCTGACTCCTACGAGCAGTACTTC

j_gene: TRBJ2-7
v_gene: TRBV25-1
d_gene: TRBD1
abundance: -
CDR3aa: CASSEWGPRGPSYEQYF
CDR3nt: TGTGCCAGCAGTGAATGGGGACCGAGGGGGCCCTCCTACGAGCAGTACTTC

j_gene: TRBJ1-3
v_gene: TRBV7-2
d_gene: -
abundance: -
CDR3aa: CASSPVGGSGNTIYF
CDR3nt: TGTGCCAGCAGCCCTGTAGGGGGCTCTGGAAACACCATATATTTT

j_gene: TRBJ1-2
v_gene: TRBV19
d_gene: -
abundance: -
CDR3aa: CASSISRNNYGYTF
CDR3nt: TGTGCCAGTAGTATTTCCAGAAACAACTATGGCTACACCTTC

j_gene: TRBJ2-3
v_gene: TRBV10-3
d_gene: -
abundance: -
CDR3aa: CAISDARGAGTQYF
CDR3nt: TGTGCCATCAGTGACGCTCGGGGGGCGGGTACGCAGTATTTT